One and the same sample provided the 17 T cell receptor beta chains below, sequenced in a study of cytomegalovirus exposure and HLA in healthy donors. The primer mix had 60 Vbeta and 13 Jbeta primers. Sequencing was performed with immunoSEQ multiplex PCR; in TCRdb, only in-frame clones are kept and a portion is missing. The sample includes about 150,000 clones, just under 75% of them seen just once. The sample consisted of PBMCs. The receptor source for this set is a young woman in good health and CMV-seronegative.

The chain recombines TRBV4-3 with TRBJ2-2; 7 bases are a match to TRBD1. CDR1 LGHNA and CDR2 YSLEER come from the germline V gene. This CDR3 spans 16 amino acids. The J segment lost 1 base and the V segment lost 4 bases, leaving 6 bases of the junction unmatched. The DNA of the CDR3 is TGCGCCAGCAGCCGAAAGGGGGCAGTGAACACCGGGGAGCTGTTTTTT. It is translated as CASSRKGAVNTGELFF.

In regard to this clone: The junction differs from germline at one of its ends, possibly a read error. The genes are TRBV20-1 and TRBJ2-7; 8 nucleotides align to TRBD1. Germline V gives CDR1 DFQATT, CDR2 SNEGSKA (reference sequence). The CDR3 is 9 residues long. Here the CDR3 reads CSAPTGENF. The CDR3 DNA reads TGCAGTGCGCCGACAGGGGAGAACTTC.

This clone was found a few times. The V and J genes are TRBV7-2 and TRBJ2-1; 7 positions match TRBD1. Trimming cost V 4 bases and J 0 bases; bases outside gene matches: 3. Germline V gives CDR1 SGHTA, CDR2 FQGNSA. The CDR3 covers 15 residues. This chain's CDR3 is CASSSGQSSYNEQFF. The CDR3 bases are TGTGCCAGCAGCTCGGGACAGAGCTCCTACAATGAGCAGTTCTTC.

The V call is TRBV6-5, the J call TRBJ1-1, with 8 positions matching TRBD1. V lost 8 bases to trimming and J lost 5 bases; unmatched junction nucleotides: 4. CDR1 and CDR2 (germline): MNHEY, SVGAGI. There are 12 residues in the CDR3. CDR3 bases: TGTGCCAGCCAGGGGGCAGGGACTGAAGCTTTCTTT. It codes for CASQGAGTEAFF.

V gene TRBV5-5 combines with J gene TRBJ1-1; D remains ambiguous. Trimming left V 4 bases short and J 7 bases short, with 14 bases between. The CDR3 runs to 13 residues. In germline, CDR1 is SGHKS, CDR2 YYEKEE (reference sequence). CDR3 protein: CASSLPSGGEAFF. The CDR3 coding sequence is TGTGCCAGCAGCCTACCCTCGGGTGGTGAAGCTTTCTTT.

This clone showed up just once. V gene TRBV30 combines with J gene TRBJ1-1; perhaps TRBD1 as D (6 bases). The germline CDR1 and CDR2 sequences are GTSNPN and SVGIG (reference sequence). The ends were cut back, 0 bases at V and 9 bases at J, with 14 bases in the middle. The CDR3 contains 13 residues. The CDR3, as DNA: TGTGCCTGGAGTGTAGCAGGGGCCGCGCAAGCTTTCTTT. Protein product: CAWSVAGAAQAFF.

V gene TRBV11-2 combines with J gene TRBJ1-5, with 7 bases that match TRBD1. The V and J ends lost 1 base and 4 bases, in that order; junction bases with no gene match: 4. The germline V gene has CDR1 SGHAT and CDR2 FQNNGV. This CDR3 contains 15 residues. CDR3 sequence reads: CASSLGQGGNQPQHF. The CDR3 DNA is TGTGCCAGCAGCTTAGGACAGGGAGGTAATCAGCCCCAGCATTTT.

This clone was counted a single time. This chain uses TRBV11-2 with TRBJ1-6, with D possibly matching TRBD1 (5 bases). Germline values: CDR1 SGHAT, CDR2 FQNNGV. Trimming cost V 2 bases and J 11 bases, with 16 bases left between them. The CDR3 is 15 amino acids. The CDR3 sequence is CASSLRGGKIAPLHF. CDR3 DNA sequence: TGTGCCAGCAGCTTAAGGGGAGGGAAAATTGCACCCCTCCACTTT. Drawing the rest from reference TRBV11-2 and TRBJ1-6, the complete variable domain is EAGVAQSPRYKIIEKRQSVAFWCNPISGHATLYWYQQILGQGPKLLIQFQNNGVVDDSQLPKDRFSAERLKGVDSTLKIQPAKLEDSAVYLCASSLRGGKIAPLHFGNGTRLTVT.

This clone has more than one count but fewer than ten. The V call is TRBV7-9, the J call TRBJ2-6, with TRBD1 identical over 9 bases. Germline V gene sequence: CDR1 SEHNR, CDR2 FQNEAQ (reference sequence). The CDR3 runs 15 residues. Trimming at V came to 8 bases and at J to 2 bases, leaving 4 bases not matched to a gene. CDR3 amino acids: CASVQGAPGANVLTF. Here the CDR3 DNA reads TGTGCCAGCGTACAGGGGGCGCCTGGGGCCAACGTCCTGACTTTC.

J is TRBJ1-2 and V is TRBV9; 7 bases map to TRBD1. Germline CDR1 SGDLS, CDR2 YYNGEE. V was pared by 3 bases and J by 4 bases, with 3 bases of the junction left unmatched. The CDR3 covers 13 residues. The CDR3 loop reads CASSEGTVYGYTF. In nucleotides, the CDR3 is TGTGCCAGCAGCGAGGGGACAGTCTATGGCTACACCTTC.

The genes are TRBV6-6 and TRBJ1-1; 7 nucleotides align to TRBD1. V lost 5 bases, J lost 4 bases, and 4 bases stayed unmatched. Germline CDR1 reads MNHNY; CDR2 reads SVGAGI (reference sequence). This CDR3 is 13 amino acids long. The CDR3 loop is CASSLQGVTEAFF. The CDR3 coding sequence is TGTGCCAGCAGTCTTCAGGGGGTCACTGAAGCTTTCTTT.

As to this clone: This specimen includes other DNA sequences encoding the same CDR3. The chain uses TRBV7-2 and TRBJ2-3; no clear D. V was clipped by 1 base and J by 6 bases, with 5 bases between them. The CDR3 contains 12 residues. CDR1 SGHTA and CDR2 FQGNSA come from the germline V gene. CDR3 loop: CASSLVADTQYF. The DNA of the CDR3 is TGTGCCAGCAGCTTAGTAGCTGATACGCAGTATTTT.

The CDR3 reads CASSPQRGGVNEQFF. In DNA, the CDR3 is TGTGCCAGCTCACCACAGCGGGGGGGAGTAAATGAGCAGTTCTTC. V gene TRBV18 combines with J gene TRBJ2-1; 10 bases map to TRBD2. This CDR3 region has 15 residues. V was clipped by 1 base and J by 7 bases; unmatched bases: 4. Germline-derived CDR1 and CDR2 are KGHSH and LQKENI.

This chain uses TRBV9 with TRBJ2-5; the match to TRBD1 covers 8 bases. V was clipped by 4 bases and J by 1 base; unmatched bases: 6. This CDR3 has 15 amino acids. Germline V lookup: CDR1 SGDLS, CDR2 YYNGEE. Here the CDR3 DNA reads TGTGCCAGCAGCCCCCCGGGGACAGGCCAAGAGACCCAGTACTTC. The encoded protein is CASSPPGTGQETQYF.

The CDR3 here is CASSSAMDRVRGNEQFF. The CDR3 DNA is TGTGCCAGCAGCTCAGCGATGGACAGGGTGAGGGGCAATGAGCAGTTCTTC. The chain recombines TRBV7-8 with TRBJ2-1, with TRBD1 matching 8 bases. CDR3 length: 17 amino acids. The ends lost 4 bases at V and 6 bases at J; junction bases unmatched: 14. From germline, CDR1 is SGHVS and CDR2 FQNEAQ.

The rearrangement joins TRBV12-5 to TRBJ2-2, with 9 nucleotides matching TRBD1. The germline V gene has CDR1 LGHNT and CDR2 FRNRAP. Trimming removed 2 bases from V and 2 bases from J; junction bases left unmatched: 6. The CDR3 is 17 amino acids. The CDR3 nucleotides read TGTGCTAGTGGTTTGACGACAGGGGGTCGAAACACCGGGGAGCTGTTTTTT. This sequence encodes CASGLTTGGRNTGELFF.

The genes are TRBV10-2 and TRBJ2-5; 7 nucleotides match TRBD2. Germline V gene data show CDR1 as WSHSY and CDR2 as SAAADI. The length of the CDR3 is 14 residues. Trimming took 7 bases from V and 2 from J; bases not matched to a gene: 7. Here the CDR3 DNA reads TGCGCCAGCAAAGGGCGGGGGAGACAAGAGACCCAGTACTTC. This codes for CASKGRGRQETQYF.